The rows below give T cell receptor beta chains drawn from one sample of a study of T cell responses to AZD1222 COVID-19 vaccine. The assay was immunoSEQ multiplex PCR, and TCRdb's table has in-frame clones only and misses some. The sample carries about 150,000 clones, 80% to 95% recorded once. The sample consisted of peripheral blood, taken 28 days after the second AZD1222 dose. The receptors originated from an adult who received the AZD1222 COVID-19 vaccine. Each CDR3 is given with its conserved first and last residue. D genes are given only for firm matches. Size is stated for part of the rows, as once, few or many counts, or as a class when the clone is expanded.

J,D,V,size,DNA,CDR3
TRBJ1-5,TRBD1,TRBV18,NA,TGTGCCAGCTCATCGACCGGGACAGGCTCAAGGCCCCAGCATTTT,CASSSTGTGSRPQHF
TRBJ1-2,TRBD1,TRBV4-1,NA,TGCGCCAGCAGCCAAGATCTTTGGCCCCGGGACAGTTTAGTCCTCTCAAACTATGGCTACACCTTC,CASSQDLWPRDSLVLSNYGYTF
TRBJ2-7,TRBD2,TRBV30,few,TGTGCCTGTCTAGCGGACTACGAGCAGTACTTC,CACLADYEQYF
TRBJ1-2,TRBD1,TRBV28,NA,TGTGCCAGCACCCGGGACAGTTGGACGTGGGGAGGCTACACCTTC,CASTRDSWTWGGYTF
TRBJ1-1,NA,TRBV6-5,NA,TGTGCCAGCAGCAAGGGGGGCACTGAAGCTTTCTTT,CASSKGGTEAFF
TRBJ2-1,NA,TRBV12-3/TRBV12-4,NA,TGTGCCAGCAGTTTATGGATTTGGAATGAGCAGTTCTTC,CASSLWIWNEQFF
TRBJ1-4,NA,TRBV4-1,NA,TGCGCCGCGGCAGGGGAAAAACTGTTTTTT,CAAAGEKLFF
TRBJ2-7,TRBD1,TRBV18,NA,TGTGCCAGCTCCCGGGACAGCGGAGCCTACGAGCAGTACTTC,CASSRDSGAYEQYF
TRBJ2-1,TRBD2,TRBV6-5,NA,TGTGCCAGCAGTAGACTAGCGGGGTCGGGCGGTGAGCAGTTCTTC,CASSRLAGSGGEQFF
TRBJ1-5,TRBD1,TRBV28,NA,TGTGCCAGCAGTCGAACAGGGGGCAATCAGCCCCAGCATTTT,CASSRTGGNQPQHF
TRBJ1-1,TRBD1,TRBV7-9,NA,TGTGCCAGCAGCAAACCGGGACAGCTGGCTTTCTTT,CASSKPGQLAFF
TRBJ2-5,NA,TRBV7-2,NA,TGTGCCAGCAGTTTACACGAGACCCAGTACTTC,CASSLHETQYF
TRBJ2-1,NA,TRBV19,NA,TGTGCCAGTAGTATAAACGGTGGGACACCTTCTGTCAATGAGCAGTTCTTC,CASSINGGTPSVNEQFF
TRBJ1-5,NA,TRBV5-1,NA,TGCGCCAGCAGCTTCGGGGTAGGCAATCAGCCCCAGCATTTT,CASSFGVGNQPQHF
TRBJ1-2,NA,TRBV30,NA,TGTGCCTGGAGTGACCTTGGGGACTATGGCTACACCTTC,CAWSDLGDYGYTF
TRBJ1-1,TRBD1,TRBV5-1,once,TGCGCCAGCACATTTGCAGGGGGGAGGACTGAAGCTTTCTTT,CASTFAGGRTEAFF
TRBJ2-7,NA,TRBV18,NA,TGTGCCAGCCGATTATCCTACGAGCAGTACTTC,CASRLSYEQYF
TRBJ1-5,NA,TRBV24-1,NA,TGTGCCACCAGTGAGCGACAGCCCCAGCATTTT,CATSERQPQHF
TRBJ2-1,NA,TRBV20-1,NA,TGCAGTGCCCCAGGTTGGAATGAGCAGTTCTTC,CSAPGWNEQFF
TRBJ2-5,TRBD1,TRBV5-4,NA,TGTGCCACCTCGGCCCCGACAGGGCAAGAGACCCAGTACTTC,CATSAPTGQETQYF
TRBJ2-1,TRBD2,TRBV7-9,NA,TGTGCCAGCAGCCCTCGTCCTAGCGGGGGCTCCTACAATGAGCAGTTCTTC,CASSPRPSGGSYNEQFF
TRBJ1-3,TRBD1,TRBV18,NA,TGTGCCAGCTCACCGGATGGACAGGCTGGAAACACCATATATTTT,CASSPDGQAGNTIYF
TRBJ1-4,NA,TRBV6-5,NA,TGTGCCAGCAGTTACCAGGTCCGGGGAACTAATGAAAAACTGTTTTTT,CASSYQVRGTNEKLFF
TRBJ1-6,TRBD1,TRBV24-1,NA,TGTGCCACCAGTGATTCCCCCTCAACTACCGGGACAGCTAATTCACCCCTCCACTTT,CATSDSPSTTGTANSPLHF
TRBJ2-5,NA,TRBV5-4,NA,TGTGCCAGCAGCTTGGCCAGGGGTCAACCCTACCAAGAGACCCAGTACTTC,CASSLARGQPYQETQYF
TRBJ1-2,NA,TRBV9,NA,TGTGCCAGCAGCGTAGTATTGAAAGATGGCTACACCTTC,CASSVVLKDGYTF
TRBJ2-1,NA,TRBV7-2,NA,TGTGCCAGCACCATTGACGGGGCCCACTCCTACAATGAGCAGTTCTTC,CASTIDGAHSYNEQFF
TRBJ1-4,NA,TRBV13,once,TGTGCCAGCAGCTTACGGGGGCCAACGCTGGATGAAAAACTGTTTTTT,CASSLRGPTLDEKLFF
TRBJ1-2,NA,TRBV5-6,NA,TGTGCCAGCAGCTTGCGACGTAACTATGGCTACACCTTC,CASSLRRNYGYTF
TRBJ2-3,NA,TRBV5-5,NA,TGTGCCAGCTTAGTCCCTAACACAGATACGCAGTATTTT,CASLVPNTDTQYF
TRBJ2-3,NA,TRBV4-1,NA,TGCGCCAGCAGCCAAGACTCAATATTTCGTGCGGCAGATACGCAGTATTTT,CASSQDSIFRAADTQYF
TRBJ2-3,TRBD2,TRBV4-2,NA,TGTGCCAGCAGCACCCTGGTCGGGGGGGGAGGCACAGATACGCAGTATTTT,CASSTLVGGGGTDTQYF
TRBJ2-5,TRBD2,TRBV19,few,TGTGCCAGTAGTGCCGACGGACGGAAAATGACTAGCGGAGAGACCCAGTACTTC,CASSADGRKMTSGETQYF
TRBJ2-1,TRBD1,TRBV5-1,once,TGCGCCAGCAGCCCCAGACAGGGTAGGAATGAGCAGTTCTTC,CASSPRQGRNEQFF
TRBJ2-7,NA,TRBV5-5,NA,TGTGCCAGCAGCTTAGGAGGGGGGACTTACGAGCAGTACTTC,CASSLGGGTYEQYF
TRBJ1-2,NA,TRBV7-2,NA,TGTGCCAGCAGCCTCGGGACATTTATGAGCTACACCTTC,CASSLGTFMSYTF
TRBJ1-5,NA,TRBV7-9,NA,TGTGCCAGCAGCTTTAATAGCAATCAGCCCCAGCATTTT,CASSFNSNQPQHF
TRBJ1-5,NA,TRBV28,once,TGTGCCAGCAGTCGCCACAGGGTGTTAATTCAGCCCCAGCATTTT,CASSRHRVLIQPQHF
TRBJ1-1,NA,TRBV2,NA,TGTGCCAGCAGTGAGACTATGATATTCTTT,CASSETMIFF
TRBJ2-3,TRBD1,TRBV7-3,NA,TGTGCCAGCAGCTTAGACAGGGCTACAGATACGCAGTATTTT,CASSLDRATDTQYF
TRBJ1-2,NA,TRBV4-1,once,TGCGCCAGCAGCCAAGATCCCGGGGAGAACTATGGCTACACCTTC,CASSQDPGENYGYTF
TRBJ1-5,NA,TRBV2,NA,TGTGCCAGCAGTGGTTGGGGGAATCAGCCCCAGCATTTT,CASSGWGNQPQHF
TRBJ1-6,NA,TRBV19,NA,TGTGCCAGTAGTATTCCGTCCTATAATTCACCCCTCCACTTT,CASSIPSYNSPLHF
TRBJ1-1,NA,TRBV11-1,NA,TGTGCCAGCAGCCGAGGGCCTTGGGAGAGAGCGGAAGCTTTCTTT,CASSRGPWERAEAFF